This TCR beta chain was identified during a study of shared clonotypes between healthy human individuals. Overall study: For every donor, three CD4 naive, three CD4 memory, two CD8 naive and one CD8 memory plates were used. Study-wide results and limits: Memory subsets generally showed lower estimated richness than naive subsets. Owing to a small donor count, the genetic and exposure-history diversity represented was limited.

A note on this clone: Its antigen is not identified.

The CDR3 is 15 residues long. V lost 4 bases to trimming and J lost 0 bases, with 10 bases between them. Germline V lookup: CDR1 MNHEY, CDR2 SVGAGI. Generated by immunoSEQ multiplex PCR, the TCRdb table keeps only in-frame clones and is missing some. This sample has hundreds of thousands of clones, with around 78% found just once. The TCR comes from a woman aged 30 to 39 in good health. The rearrangement links TRBV6-5 to TRBJ2-1; TRBD1 might be the D (5 bases). The source material was memory CD4+ T cells sorted from blood. The subset was: CD45RA-negative fraction. This CDR3 reads CASSFRQSSYNEQFF. CDR3 nucleotide sequence: TGTGCCAGCAGTTTCCGACAGAGCTCCTACAATGAGCAGTTCTTC.